Following are 27 T cell receptor beta chains from one sample sequenced in a study of T cells expressing NK-cell markers. TCRdb reprocessed the 5' RACE reads; each CDR3 protein has one entry and no DNA is given. The ten most abundant clones cover approximately 3.6% of a sample with 500,000 or so distinct CDR3 sequences. Sequenced sample: blood T cells: a sorted CD56 or NKG2C T cell subset, CD4+ or CD8+ T cells, or bulk PBMC T cells (not recorded which). These receptors all stem from a man younger than 35 in good health.

The CDR3 protein is CASSQKYSNQPQHF. The chain carries TRBV27 and TRBJ1-5. CDR3 length equals 14 residues. The V gene's germline CDR1 is MNHEY and CDR2 SMNVEV (reference sequence).

The chain recombines TRBV11-3 with TRBJ2-1; TCRdb names TRBD1, which stays unverified in the absence of DNA. This CDR3 contains 16 residues. Germline values: CDR1 SGHNT, CDR2 YENEEA. CDR3: CASSLPGGGSFYEQFF.

The chain recombines TRBV7-9 with TRBJ2-7; TCRdb's assignment of TRBD2 cannot be checked, as there is no DNA. This CDR3 contains 15 residues. Germline CDR1 reads SEHNR; CDR2 reads FQNEAQ (reference sequence). CDR3 region: CASSLSPEASYEQYF.

This chain connects TRBV18 to TRBJ2-1; TCRdb reports TRBD1, a call that lacks DNA to check it against. The CDR3 consists of 18 residues. Germline V gives CDR1 KGHSH, CDR2 LQKENI. The CDR3: CASSPPLPSGTGHNEQFF. Supplemented by reference TRBV18 and TRBJ2-1, the full variable domain reads NAGVMQNPRHLVRRRGQEARLRCSPMKGHSHVYWYRQLPEEGLKFMVYLQKENIIDESGMPKERFSAEFPKEGPSILRIQQVVRGDSAAYFCASSPPLPSGTGHNEQFFGPGTRLTVL.

The rearrangement joins TRBV5-1 to TRBJ2-7; TCRdb outputs TRBD1, but without DNA this stays unchecked. From germline, CDR1 is SGHRS and CDR2 YFSETQ. The CDR3 has 16 residues. This CDR3 is CASSPRGGQEMGEQYF.

This chain connects TRBV11-1 to TRBJ2-7; TCRdb reports TRBD2, a call that lacks DNA to check it against. Germline V CDR1 and CDR2: SGHAT, FQDESV (reference sequence). This CDR3 contains 18 residues. This chain's CDR3 is CASSLVLPKAGENYEQYF.

V gene TRBV20-1 combines with J gene TRBJ2-1; the TCRdb D gene call, TRBD2, has no DNA to confirm it. The germline V gene has CDR1 DFQATT and CDR2 SNEGSKA (reference sequence). The CDR3 is made up of 16 amino acids. The CDR3 region is CSAPSLKTTAHNEQFF.

This chain joins TRBV25-1 and TRBJ2-2. Germline V gene lookup returns CDR1 MGHDK and CDR2 SYGVNS. This CDR3 comprises 11 residues. The CDR3 protein is CASGWAGELFF.

The chain carries TRBV6-2 or TRBV6-3 and TRBJ2-7; TCRdb names TRBD1, which stays unverified in the absence of DNA. The CDR3 consists of 17 residues. Per germline, CDR1 MNHEY and CDR2 SVGEGT. CDR3: CASSFGGKDTIPYEQYF.

The chain links TRBV20-1 to TRBJ1-1; the D gene TCRdb calls, TRBD1, cannot be checked with no DNA. The CDR3 spans 13 residues. Germline V gene data show CDR1 as DFQATT and CDR2 as SNEGSKA (reference sequence). CDR3 amino acids: CSAPDRGYTEAFF.

The rearrangement links TRBV7-8 to TRBJ2-1; TCRdb's D call of TRBD1 is untestable without DNA. Germline V gene sequence: CDR1 SGHVS, CDR2 FQNEAQ. The CDR3 loop spans 12 amino acids. CDR3 region: CASSFRVDEQFF.

This chain uses TRBV19 with TRBJ2-3. This CDR3 is 11 amino acids long. In germline, CDR1 is LNHDA, CDR2 SQIVND (reference sequence). Here the CDR3 reads CASSSVGRQYF.

This chain links TRBV7-8 with TRBJ2-7; as DNA is missing, the TRBD2 call by TCRdb cannot be tested. CDR1 and CDR2 from the germline V gene are SGHVS and FQNEAQ. This CDR3 comprises 16 residues. Here the CDR3 reads CASSLRLAGVDYEQYF.

The V gene is TRBV14, the J gene TRBJ2-4; the TRBD2 assignment by TCRdb is unverifiable without DNA. This CDR3 comprises 13 residues. CDR1 is SGHDN, CDR2 FVKESK, per germline. This CDR3 reads CASSRAPKNIQYF.

V usage is TRBV6-2 or TRBV6-3 and J usage is TRBJ2-5; TCRdb's D call of TRBD2 is untestable without DNA. The CDR3 covers 18 residues. The germline V gene encodes CDR1 MNHEY and CDR2 SVGEGT. The CDR3 protein is CASRPGIAGDWSRETQYF.

The CDR3: CASSLGRSGAGRPQHF. J is TRBJ1-5 and V is TRBV7-2; TCRdb returns TRBD1, unconfirmable since there is no DNA. The CDR3 spans 16 residues. The germline V gene encodes CDR1 SGHTA and CDR2 FQGNSA.

V and J are TRBV24-1 and TRBJ2-7; there is no DNA to check the TCRdb D call of TRBD1. This CDR3 spans 14 amino acids. Germline assignment: CDR1 KGHDR and CDR2 SFDVKD. CDR3 in amino acids: CATSDSLIGAEQYF.

The chain couples TRBV25-1 to TRBJ2-5; TCRdb's D call, TRBD2, is unchecked because there is no DNA. The CDR3 extends over 18 amino acids. CDR1 and CDR2 from the germline V gene are MGHDK and SYGVNS. The CDR3 reads CASSELGLAGGLQETQYF.

The chain is built from TRBV3-1 and TRBJ2-3. Germline CDR1 reads LGHDT; CDR2 reads YNNKEL (reference sequence). This CDR3 comprises 13 residues. CDR3 sequence: CASSQDSGGTQYF.

The chain couples TRBV29-1 to TRBJ2-1. CDR1 SQVTM and CDR2 ANQGSEA come from the germline V gene. This CDR3 is 14 amino acids long. Here the CDR3 reads CSVEAGPEYNEQFF.

J is TRBJ2-3 and V is TRBV18. The CDR3 has 14 amino acids. Germline V gene data show CDR1 as KGHSH and CDR2 as LQKENI. The CDR3 loop reads CASAQEPNTDTQYF.

The chain joins TRBV3-1 to TRBJ2-3; absent DNA, TCRdb's TRBD1 call cannot be checked. Germline V gene sequence: CDR1 LGHDT, CDR2 YNNKEL (reference sequence). The CDR3 contains 19 residues. The CDR3 sequence: CASSQETPGQGSSTDTQYF.

The chain's CDR3 is CASSLWRESNQPQHF. The chain carries TRBV12-3 or TRBV12-4 and TRBJ1-5. This CDR3 is built from 15 residues.

This chain uses TRBV2 with TRBJ1-5. CDR1 SNHLY and CDR2 FYNNEI come from the germline V gene. There are 14 residues in the CDR3. The CDR3 sequence: CASTPDSGNQPQHF.

J is TRBJ2-7 and V is TRBV11-2; the D call of TRBD1 rests on TCRdb alone, since no DNA is present to check it. Germline values: CDR1 SGHAT, CDR2 FQNNGV. CDR3 size: 15 residues. CDR3: CASSRLGQGAHEQYF.

The rearrangement joins TRBV15 to TRBJ2-5; TCRdb indicates TRBD1, and absent DNA this call remains unverified. The CDR3 covers 15 residues. Germline V gene data show CDR1 as LNHNV and CDR2 as YYDKDF (reference sequence). CDR3 in amino acids: CATSGQGPGGETQYF.

The rearrangement uses TRBV12-3 or TRBV12-4 and TRBJ1-5; TCRdb returns TRBD1, unconfirmable since there is no DNA. The CDR3 is made up of 14 amino acids. CDR3 protein: CASSLPTGGQPQHF.